The 24 T cell receptor beta chains below were found in one sample sequenced in a study of T cell responses to AZD1222 COVID-19 vaccine. Assay: immunoSEQ multiplex PCR; the TCRdb copy retains only in-frame clones and omits some. Of roughly 130,000 clones listed, roughly 90% are singletons. This sample comprised peripheral blood, obtained on day 0 of AZD1222 vaccination. These receptors were obtained from an adult in good health.

V and J are TRBV12-5 and TRBJ1-1; D gene ambiguous. V lost 2 bases to trimming and J lost 11 bases, with 12 bases between them. Germline V gene lookup returns CDR1 LGHNT and CDR2 FRNRAP. This CDR3 spans 12 amino acids. Here the CDR3 reads CASGLMNQRAFF. CDR3 DNA sequence: TGTGCTAGTGGTTTGATGAACCAGCGGGCTTTCTTT. Together with reference TRBV12-5 and TRBJ1-1, the CDR3 gives the full variable domain: DARVTQTPRHKVTEMGQEVTMRCQPILGHNTVFWYRQTMMQGLELLAYFRNRAPLDDSGMPKDRFSAEMPDATLATLKIQPSEPRDSAVYFCASGLMNQRAFFGQGTRLTVV.

The genes are TRBV5-6 and TRBJ2-7, with 8 nucleotides matching TRBD1. This CDR3 comprises 14 residues. Germline V CDR1 and CDR2: SGHDT, YYEEEE. J lost 5 bases, V lost 0 bases, and 4 bases had no gene match. In DNA form, the CDR3 reads TGTGCCAGCAGCTTGGAGTCAGGGGGCCACGAGCAGTACTTC. This encodes CASSLESGGHEQYF. The variable domain in full, with the rest retrieved from reference TRBV5-6 and TRBJ2-7, is DAGVTQSPTHLIKTRGQQVTLRCSPKSGHDTVSWYQQALGQGPQFIFQYYEEEERQRGNFPDRFSGHQFPNYSSELNVNALLLGDSALYLCASSLESGGHEQYFGPGTRLTVT.

V usage is TRBV5-8 and J usage is TRBJ2-3, with 7 bases that match TRBD1. Germline V CDR1 and CDR2: SGHTS, YDEGEE. The J segment lost 2 bases and the V segment lost 2 bases, leaving 11 bases of the junction unmatched. The CDR3 loop spans 17 amino acids. The CDR3 loop is CASSLPQGSFLTDTQYF. The CDR3 DNA reads as TGTGCCAGCAGCTTACCACAGGGGAGTTTTCTCACAGATACGCAGTATTTT.

Comment on this clone: One junction end disagrees with the germline gene, perhaps due to a read error. V is TRBV7-9 and J is TRBJ1-1; D call uncertain. Germline V CDR1 and CDR2: SEHNR, FQNEAQ (reference sequence). The length of the CDR3 is 19 residues. The CDR3 sequence: CASSLGSGIVGGRNTEAFF. The CDR3 DNA is TGTGCCAGCAGTTTAGGTTCAGGAATCGTTGGCGGAAGGAACACTGAAGCTTTCTTT.

This clone appeared a single time. The V gene is TRBV30, the J gene TRBJ2-1, with 9 bases fitting TRBD1. Germline assignment: CDR1 GTSNPN and CDR2 SVGIG (reference sequence). CDR3 length equals 15 residues. Trimming took 0 bases from V and 10 from J; bases not matched to a gene: 10. The CDR3 DNA reads as TGTGCCTGGAGTGTAGGGAACAGGGGGCAGGGGGAGCAGTTCTTC. It encodes CAWSVGNRGQGEQFF.

V is TRBV19 and J is TRBJ1-6, with 10 bases lining up with TRBD1. CDR3 length equals 15 residues. V dropped 4 bases and J dropped 9; count of bases not matched to a gene: 6. CDR1 and CDR2 (germline): LNHDA, SQIVND (reference sequence). This CDR3 reads CASSTGQGESSPLHF. CDR3 bases: TGTGCCAGTAGTACTGGACAGGGGGAGAGTTCACCCCTCCACTTT.

This chain uses TRBV5-1 with TRBJ1-1; possible D gene TRBD1, 6 bases. Germline V gene lookup returns CDR1 SGHRS and CDR2 YFSETQ. The CDR3 runs to 15 residues. V gave up 0 bases and J gave up 5 bases, with 14 bases separating them. CDR3 DNA: TGCGCCAGCAGCTTGGAGCAGGGGAGCTGGACTGAAGCTTTCTTT. Protein sequence: CASSLEQGSWTEAFF.

This sequence joins TRBV19 and TRBJ2-7, with TRBD1 identical over 8 bases. Germline CDR1 is LNHDA and CDR2 is SQIVND (reference sequence). V gave up 10 bases and J gave up 0 bases; unmatched junction bases: 11. The CDR3 runs to 15 residues. Here the CDR3 reads CANVVDRGGSYEQYF. The DNA for the CDR3 is TGTGCCAACGTCGTTGACAGGGGAGGCTCCTACGAGCAGTACTTC.

The rearrangement joins TRBV4-1 to TRBJ1-3; D is unresolved. Germline CDR1 MGHRA, CDR2 YSYEKL. The CDR3 runs 17 residues. Trimming removed 3 bases at V and 0 bases at J, with 15 bases between. CDR3 amino acids: CASSQDPGLSSGNTIYF. For the CDR3, the DNA is TGCGCCAGCAGCCAGGACCCCGGGCTCAGCTCTGGAAACACCATATATTTT.

This chain uses TRBV6-5 with TRBJ1-2, with D uncertain. Per germline, CDR1 MNHEY and CDR2 SVGAGI. The V end lost 10 bases, the J end lost 2 bases, and 11 bases lay between the germline ends. CDR3 length: 12 residues. CDR3 in amino acids: CATRGGNYGYTF. The DNA of the CDR3 is TGTGCCACCCGAGGTGGCAACTATGGCTACACCTTC.

V usage is TRBV27 and J usage is TRBJ2-1; D is ambiguous. Trimming left V 8 bases short and J 0 bases short, with 17 bases between. This CDR3 is 16 amino acids long. CDR1 is MNHEY and CDR2 is SMNVEV in the germline V gene (reference sequence). This CDR3 reads CASRLSGSSSYNEQFF. For the CDR3, the DNA is TGTGCCAGCCGCTTGTCCGGATCCAGCTCCTACAATGAGCAGTTCTTC.

CDR3 amino acids: CASSTRQGFSNQPQHF. CDR3 nucleotide sequence: TGTGCCAGTAGTACCCGACAGGGGTTTAGCAATCAGCCCCAGCATTTT. The rearrangement links TRBV19 to TRBJ1-5; 8 bases are a match to TRBD1. The V and J ends lost 4 bases and 0 bases, in that order; junction bases with no gene match: 5. CDR3 length: 16 residues. CDR1 LNHDA and CDR2 SQIVND come from the germline V gene (reference sequence).

The chain combines TRBV7-9 with TRBJ2-1, with 8 positions matching TRBD2. The CDR3 covers 16 residues. V lost 1 base and J lost 7; bases outside the gene matches: 9. Per germline, CDR1 SEHNR and CDR2 FQNEAQ (reference sequence). The CDR3 sequence: CASSLDGTRLVNEQFF. The CDR3 bases are TGTGCCAGCAGCTTAGACGGGACTAGACTCGTAAATGAGCAGTTCTTC. Drawing the rest from reference TRBV7-9 and TRBJ2-1, the complete variable domain is DTGVSQNPRHKITKRGQNVTFRCDPISEHNRLYWYRQTLGQGPEFLTYFQNEAQLEKSRLLSDRFSAERPKGSFSTLEIQRTEQGDSAMYLCASSLDGTRLVNEQFFGPGTRLTVL.

This clone appeared a few times. The V gene is TRBV7-2, the J gene TRBJ2-1, with 10 bases that match TRBD2. Germline V gene data show CDR1 as SGHTA and CDR2 as FQGNSA. The CDR3 sequence is 16 residues long. Trimming cost V 5 bases and J 7 bases; bases outside gene matches: 11. The CDR3 loop is CASSDQGASGSNEQFF. CDR3 DNA sequence: TGTGCCAGCAGCGATCAGGGGGCTAGCGGGAGTAATGAGCAGTTCTTC.

This chain connects TRBV7-2 to TRBJ1-1, with TRBD1 identical over 9 bases. In germline, CDR1 is SGHTA, CDR2 FQGNSA. CDR3 size: 14 residues. The ends lost 2 bases at V and 5 bases at J; junction bases unmatched: 3. The CDR3 sequence: CASSLTGGRTEAFF. In DNA, the CDR3 is TGTGCCAGCAGCTTAACAGGGGGCCGAACTGAAGCTTTCTTT.

The chain couples TRBV5-1 to TRBJ2-7, with 8 nucleotides matching TRBD1. Losses at the gene ends were 8 bases for V and 3 bases for J; bases not matched to a gene: 13. CDR1 and CDR2 (germline): SGHRS, YFSETQ. The CDR3 totals 15 residues. CDR3 loop: CARTDVGRGHYEQYF. The CDR3, as DNA: TGCGCCAGAACCGACGTTGGCAGGGGGCACTACGAGCAGTACTTC. Drawing the rest from reference TRBV5-1 and TRBJ2-7, the complete variable domain is KAGVTQTPRYLIKTRGQQVTLSCSPISGHRSVSWYQQTPGQGLQFLFEYFSETQRNKGNFPGRFSGRQFSNSRSEMNVSTLELGDSALYLCARTDVGRGHYEQYFGPGTRLTVT.

In this sample, this clone turned up once. V gene TRBV5-4 combines with J gene TRBJ1-1; TRBD1 matches 7 bases. The length of the CDR3 is 15 residues. V shed 5 bases and J 2 bases; nucleotides not matched to a gene: 9. Germline CDR1 reads SGHNT; CDR2 reads YYREEE (reference sequence). The CDR3 region is CASSVVGDRNTEAFF. The CDR3 coding sequence is TGTGCCAGCAGTGTTGTAGGGGACAGAAACACTGAAGCTTTCTTT.

The V call is TRBV27, the J call TRBJ1-1; 8 bases align to TRBD1. The V and J ends lost 5 bases and 6 bases, in that order; junction bases with no gene match: 5. Germline V lookup: CDR1 MNHEY, CDR2 SMNVEV (reference sequence). The CDR3 sequence is 13 residues long. The CDR3 region has the DNA TGTGCCAGCAGTATACAGGGGGGGGCTGAAGCTTTCTTT. This sequence encodes CASSIQGGAEAFF.

This rearrangement joins TRBV5-4 to TRBJ2-1, with D perhaps TRBD1 (5 bases). Germline values: CDR1 SGHNT, CDR2 YYREEE (reference sequence). Trimming shortened V by 0 bases and J by 0 bases, and 7 bases separated the two germline ends. This CDR3 region has 15 residues. CDR3 DNA sequence: TGTGCCAGCAGCTTGGTCCAGGGCTCCTACAATGAGCAGTTCTTC. Its translation: CASSLVQGSYNEQFF.

CDR3 DNA: TGTGCCAGTGGGGAGTTGGACACGTACACTGAAGCTTTCTTT. Protein product: CASGELDTYTEAFF. The V and J genes are TRBV19 and TRBJ1-1; D perhaps matches TRBD1 (5 bases). In germline, CDR1 is LNHDA, CDR2 SQIVND (reference sequence). The CDR3 covers 14 residues. Trimming cost V 8 bases and J 3 bases, with 16 bases left between them.

The chain couples TRBV2 to TRBJ1-5; D is perhaps TRBD1 (6 bases). This CDR3 is built from 13 residues. V shed 4 bases and J shed 4 bases, with 8 bases lying between them. Germline V gives CDR1 SNHLY, CDR2 FYNNEI. The CDR3 bases are TGTGCCAGCAGTGCAGGGGAGAATCAGCCCCAGCATTTT. It yields the protein CASSAGENQPQHF. The variable domain in full, with the rest retrieved from reference TRBV2 and TRBJ1-5, is EPEVTQTPSHQVTQMGQEVILRCVPISNHLYFYWYRQILGQKVEFLVSFYNNEISEKSEIFDDQFSVERPDGSNFTLKIRSTKLEDSAMYFCASSAGENQPQHFGDGTRLSIL.

The chain couples TRBV19 to TRBJ2-1, with TRBD2 identical over 9 bases. The germline V gene has CDR1 LNHDA and CDR2 SQIVND (reference sequence). The CDR3 has 16 amino acids. V lost 5 bases, J lost 5 bases, and 10 bases stayed unmatched. The CDR3 DNA sequence: TGTGCCAGTAGTGGGCTAGCGGGGAGGGGGAACAATGAGCAGTTCTTC. Translating gives CASSGLAGRGNNEQFF.

This clone appeared once. V and J are TRBV7-9 and TRBJ1-5; D is perhaps TRBD1 (5 bases). The V end lost 3 bases, the J end lost 7 bases, and 13 bases lay between the germline ends. This CDR3 region has 14 residues. Germline CDR1 is SEHNR and CDR2 is FQNEAQ (reference sequence). DNA for the CDR3: TGTGCCAGCAGCTTCGAGGGGAGGGGCCAGCCCCAGCATTTT. It translates to CASSFEGRGQPQHF. Filled out from reference TRBV7-9 and TRBJ1-5, the complete variable domain reads DTGVSQNPRHKITKRGQNVTFRCDPISEHNRLYWYRQTLGQGPEFLTYFQNEAQLEKSRLLSDRFSAERPKGSFSTLEIQRTEQGDSAMYLCASSFEGRGQPQHFGDGTRLSIL.

The CDR3 nucleotides are TGCGCCAGCAGCAGATTTGTACAGGGGAGAGACACCGGGGAGCTGTTTTTT. This encodes CASSRFVQGRDTGELFF. This chain connects TRBV5-1 to TRBJ2-2, with 7 bases identical to TRBD1. Germline V lookup: CDR1 SGHRS, CDR2 YFSETQ. This CDR3 has 17 residues. V trimming: 4 bases; J trimming: 3 bases; junction bases outside the gene matches: 12. Full variable domain (rest looked up from reference TRBV5-1 and TRBJ2-2): KAGVTQTPRYLIKTRGQQVTLSCSPISGHRSVSWYQQTPGQGLQFLFEYFSETQRNKGNFPGRFSGRQFSNSRSEMNVSTLELGDSALYLCASSRFVQGRDTGELFFGEGSRLTVL.